This TCR beta chain was identified during a study of diagnostic markers for celiac disease (dated by TCRdb to 2020 to 2021). TCRdb records Illumina MiSeq as the sequencer. TCRdb reprocessed the reads, so every CDR3 protein sequence counts as one entry and DNA is not shown. This specimen's table enumerates 5,000 or so distinct CDR3 sequences. Over 4.5% of the sample is taken by the ten largest. The germline V gene encodes CDR1 SGDLS and CDR2 YYNGEE. The CDR3 goes from the cysteine to the phenylalanine over 11 residues. Only the protein sequence is given. Remarks on this clonotype: There is no known antigen for this receptor.

The receptor comes from a human donor. This table probably holds off-target reads from a library built for another chain. The sample comprised either unsorted cells or a sorted T cell fraction (not recorded which). The chain links TRBV9 with TRBJ2-1; there is no DNA to check the TCRdb D call of TRBD2. The CDR3 protein sequence reads: CASSRESEQFF.